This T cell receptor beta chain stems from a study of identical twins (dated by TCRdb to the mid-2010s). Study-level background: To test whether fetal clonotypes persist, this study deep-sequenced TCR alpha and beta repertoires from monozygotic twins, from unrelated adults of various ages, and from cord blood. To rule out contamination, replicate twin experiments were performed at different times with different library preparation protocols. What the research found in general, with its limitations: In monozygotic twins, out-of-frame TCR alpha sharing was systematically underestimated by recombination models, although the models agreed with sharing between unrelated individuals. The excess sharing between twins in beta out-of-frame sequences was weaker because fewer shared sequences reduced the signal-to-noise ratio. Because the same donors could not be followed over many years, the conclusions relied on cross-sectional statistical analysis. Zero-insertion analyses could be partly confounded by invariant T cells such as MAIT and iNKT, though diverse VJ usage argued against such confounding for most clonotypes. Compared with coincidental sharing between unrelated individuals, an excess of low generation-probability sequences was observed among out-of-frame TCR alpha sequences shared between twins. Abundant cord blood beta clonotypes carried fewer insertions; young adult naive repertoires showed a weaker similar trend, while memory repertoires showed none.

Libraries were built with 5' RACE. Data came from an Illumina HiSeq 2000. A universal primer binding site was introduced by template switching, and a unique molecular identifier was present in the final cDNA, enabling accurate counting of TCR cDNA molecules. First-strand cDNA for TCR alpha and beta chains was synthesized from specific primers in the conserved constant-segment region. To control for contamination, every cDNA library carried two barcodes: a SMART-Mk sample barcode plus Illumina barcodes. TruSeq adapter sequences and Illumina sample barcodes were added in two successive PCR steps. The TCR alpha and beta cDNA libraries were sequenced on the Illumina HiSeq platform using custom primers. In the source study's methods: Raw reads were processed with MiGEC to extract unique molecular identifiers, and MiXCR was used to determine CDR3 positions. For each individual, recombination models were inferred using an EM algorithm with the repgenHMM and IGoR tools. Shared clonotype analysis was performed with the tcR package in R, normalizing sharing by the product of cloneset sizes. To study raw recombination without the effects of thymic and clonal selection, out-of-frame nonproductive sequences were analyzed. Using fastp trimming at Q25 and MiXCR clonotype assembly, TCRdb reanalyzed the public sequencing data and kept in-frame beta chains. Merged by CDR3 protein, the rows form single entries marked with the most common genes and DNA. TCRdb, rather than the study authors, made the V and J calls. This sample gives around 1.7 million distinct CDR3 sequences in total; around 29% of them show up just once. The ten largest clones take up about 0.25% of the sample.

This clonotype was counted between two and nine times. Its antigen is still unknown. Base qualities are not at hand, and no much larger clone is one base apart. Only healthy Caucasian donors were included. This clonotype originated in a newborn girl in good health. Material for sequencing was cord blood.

CDR3 loop: CASRLGWVTDTQYF. The nucleotide sequence is given as TGTGCCAGCCGTCTTGGGTGGGTCACAGATACGCAGTATTTT. The chain uses TRBV6-1 and TRBJ2-3; there is no confident call for the D gene. In the germline V gene, CDR1 corresponds to MNHNS and CDR2 to SASEGT. Spanning cysteine to phenylalanine, the CDR3 consists of 14 amino acids. Solely the CDR3 DNA is kept, with 42 bases framed from the first base. A distance of 14 bases separates the germline ends of V and J, which lose 8 bases and 2 bases respectively.